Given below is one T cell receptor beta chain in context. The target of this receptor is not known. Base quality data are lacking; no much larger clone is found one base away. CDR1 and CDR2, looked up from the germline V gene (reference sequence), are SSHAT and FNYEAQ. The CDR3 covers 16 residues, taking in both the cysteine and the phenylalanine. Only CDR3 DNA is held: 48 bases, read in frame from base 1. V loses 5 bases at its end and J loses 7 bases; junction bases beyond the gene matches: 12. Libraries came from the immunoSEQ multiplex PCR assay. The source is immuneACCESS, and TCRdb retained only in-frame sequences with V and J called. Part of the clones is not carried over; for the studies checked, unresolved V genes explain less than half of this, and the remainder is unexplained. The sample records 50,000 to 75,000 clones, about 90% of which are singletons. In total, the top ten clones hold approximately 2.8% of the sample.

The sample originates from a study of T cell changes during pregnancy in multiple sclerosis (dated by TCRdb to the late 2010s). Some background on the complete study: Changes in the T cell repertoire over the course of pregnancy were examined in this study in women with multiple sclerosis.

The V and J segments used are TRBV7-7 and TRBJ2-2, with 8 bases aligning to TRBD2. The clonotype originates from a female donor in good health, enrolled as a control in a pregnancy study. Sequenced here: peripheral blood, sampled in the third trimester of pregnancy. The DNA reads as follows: TGTGCCAGCAGCCCGGAGGGAAGCGGGGGCGGCGGGGAGCTGTTTTTT. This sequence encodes CASSPEGSGGGGELFF.